This record concerns one T cell receptor beta chain sequence. The antigen remains undetermined. There are 13 residues in the CDR3. V was clipped by 10 bases and J by 0 bases, with 12 bases between them. Germline V CDR1 and CDR2: MNHNY, SVGAGI (reference sequence). Primers included in the PCR were 60 Vbeta and 13 Jbeta primers. TCRdb's copy holds only in-frame clones and misses some; the assay was immunoSEQ multiplex PCR. Found here are over 110,000 clones, 60% to 85% of them singletons; the top ten hold roughly 0.87%. These data belong to a study of cytomegalovirus exposure and HLA in healthy donors. The wider study: Prior work identified about 120 million unique TCR beta sequences in roughly 190 million T cells.

Broader study findings: Later analysis indicated greater clonal expansion among HLA-associated TCR beta chains than among equally common other chains. An observed cluster of highly shared sequence variants was recorded as a likely sequencing artifact.

This clonotype was sampled from a man between 18 and 35 years old in good health and CMV-seronegative. Sequencing used PBMCs. The rearrangement links TRBV6-6 to TRBJ1-2, with a weak D call TRBD1 (5 bases). The CDR3 is CAIQTAANYGYTF. CDR3 bases: TGTGCCATACAGACAGCAGCTAACTATGGCTACACCTTC.